This TCR beta chain derives from a study of T cell clonality in common variable immunodeficiency. Profiling relied on immunoSEQ multiplex PCR, and the TCRdb table lists in-frame clones only, not all of them. The specimen has over 45,000 clones, none found just once. This clone was counted ten times or more. The CDR3 extends 3 residues past the end of the read, so its final part is completed from the germline J gene. The CDR3 has 14 amino acids. In germline, CDR1 is LNHDA, CDR2 SQIVND (reference sequence). V was clipped by 7 bases and J by 4 bases, with 14 bases between them. The sequenced material came from peripheral blood mononuclear cells. The chain carries TRBV19 and TRBJ1-3, with unresolved D. This TCR derives from a person aged 18 to 75 in good health. The part of the CDR3 DNA that was read is TGTGCCAGTACCGATACCAGCGGGGGAAACACC. Protein product: CASTDTSGGNT. The complete CDR3 sequence is CASTDTSGGNTIYF.